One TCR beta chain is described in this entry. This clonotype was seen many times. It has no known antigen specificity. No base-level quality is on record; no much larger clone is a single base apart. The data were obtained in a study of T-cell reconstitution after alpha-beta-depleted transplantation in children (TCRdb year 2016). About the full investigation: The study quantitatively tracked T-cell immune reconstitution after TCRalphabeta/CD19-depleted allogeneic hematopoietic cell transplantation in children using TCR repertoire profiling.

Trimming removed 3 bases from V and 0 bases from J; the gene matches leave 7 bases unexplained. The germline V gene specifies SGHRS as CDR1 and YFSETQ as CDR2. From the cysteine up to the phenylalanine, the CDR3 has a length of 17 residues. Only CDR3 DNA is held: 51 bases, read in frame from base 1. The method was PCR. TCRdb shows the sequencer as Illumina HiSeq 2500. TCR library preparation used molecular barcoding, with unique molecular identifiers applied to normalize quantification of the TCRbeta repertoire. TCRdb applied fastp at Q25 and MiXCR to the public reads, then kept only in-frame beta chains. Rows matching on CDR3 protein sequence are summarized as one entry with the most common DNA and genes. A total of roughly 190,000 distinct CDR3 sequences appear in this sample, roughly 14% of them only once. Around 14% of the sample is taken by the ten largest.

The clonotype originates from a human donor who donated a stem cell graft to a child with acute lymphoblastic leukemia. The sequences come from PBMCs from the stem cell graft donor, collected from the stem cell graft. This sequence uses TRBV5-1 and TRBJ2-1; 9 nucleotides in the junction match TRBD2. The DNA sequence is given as TGCGCCAGCAGCTATACTAGCGGGTTGAGCTCCTACAATGAGCAGTTCTTC. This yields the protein CASSYTSGLSSYNEQFF. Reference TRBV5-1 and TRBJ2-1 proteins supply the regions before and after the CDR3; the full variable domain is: KAGVTQTPRYLIKTRGQQVTLSCSPISGHRSVSWYQQTPGQGLQFLFEYFSETQRNKGNFPGRFSGRQFSNSRSEMNVSTLELGDSALYLCASSYTSGLSSYNEQFFGPGTRLTVL.